This T cell receptor beta chain was recorded in a study of shared clonotypes between healthy human individuals. About the research overall: Used for every donor were three CD4 naive, three CD4 memory, two CD8 naive and one CD8 memory plate.

Terminally differentiated effector memory CD45RA+ cells were left out of the naive CD8 fraction, which was CD45RO-negative and positively selected for CCR7. Donors comprised only Caucasian adults living in Nashville, Tennessee. Original handling: Junction-only sequences produced by ImmunoSEQ had no quality scores, so filtering differed. TCRdb's copy holds only in-frame clones and misses some; the assay was immunoSEQ multiplex PCR. The D gene and trimming were derived from the DNA, and the V and J assignments and clone size from that table. This table has 2 million or so clones, just under 95% appearing once. V dropped 3 bases and J dropped 7; count of bases not matched to a gene: 12. The CDR3 is made up of 16 amino acids. The germline V gene encodes CDR1 SGDLS and CDR2 YYNGEE.

The clonotype was recovered from a man aged 18-30 years in good health. The genes are TRBV9 and TRBJ1-4; 7 bases fit TRBD1. Sequenced input: naive CD8+ T cells sorted from blood. The CDR3 DNA sequence: TGTGCCAGCAGCGAGGGGGCAGGGATCGCGGGTGAAAAACTGTTTTTT. Translating it yields CASSEGAGIAGEKLFF.